The 18 T cell receptor beta chains below were found in one sample sequenced in a study of blood T cells in healthy people across ages. Using a J-beta primer mix together with a sample-barcoded 5' primer, a second PCR was run for roughly 7 to 11 cycles. TCRdb independently ran MiXCR on the 5' RACE reads; one entry per CDR3 protein. The data contain over 1,300,000 distinct CDR3 sequences, roughly 60% of them seen just once; the ten biggest clones take up over 5%. Input material: blood. All receptors come from a man between 18 and 29 years old in good health.

The chain uses TRBV2 and TRBJ2-1, with unresolved D. The V end lost 10 bases, the J end lost 0 bases, and 22 bases lay between the germline ends. Germline V gene sequence: CDR1 SNHLY, CDR2 FYNNEI. This CDR3 contains 17 residues. CDR3: CATSGPSSQISYNEQFF. CDR3 DNA sequence: TGTGCCACCTCAGGTCCTAGTAGCCAAATCTCCTACAATGAGCAGTTCTTC.

CDR3 nucleotide sequence: TGCAGTGAACGGGTACCGTCCAATGAGCAGTTCTTC. Translation gives CSERVPSNEQFF. The chain joins TRBV20-1 to TRBJ2-1; D is uncertain. The CDR3 contains 12 residues. CDR1 DFQATT and CDR2 SNEGSKA come from the germline V gene (reference sequence). The germline V and J ends were trimmed by 7 bases and 6 bases, with 13 bases remaining between them.

This rearrangement joins TRBV12-3 or TRBV12-4 to TRBJ2-5; the D is unclear. The V gene lost 4 bases and the J gene lost 5 bases, with 11 bases spanning the gap. The CDR3 totals 13 residues. The CDR3 bases are TGTGCCAGCAGTTCCAGCAATGGGGAGACCCAGTACTTC. Amino acids: CASSSSNGETQYF.

The V gene is TRBV7-8, the J gene TRBJ1-1, with D possibly TRBD1 on 5 matching bases. Germline V gene data show CDR1 as SGHVS and CDR2 as FQNEAQ. V gave up 5 bases and J gave up 0 bases, with 16 bases separating them. CDR3 length equals 16 residues. The CDR3: CASSGGAGLLNTEAFF. CDR3 sequence (DNA): TGTGCCAGCAGCGGAGGGGCAGGGCTTTTGAACACTGAAGCTTTCTTT.

This chain connects TRBV7-2 to TRBJ2-7; no clear D. V was cut by 3 bases and J by 6 bases, with 9 bases left in between. Germline assignment: CDR1 SGHTA and CDR2 FQGNSA. The CDR3 consists of 12 residues. The CDR3 is CASSFREGEQYF. Written as DNA, the CDR3 is TGTGCCAGCAGCTTTCGCGAAGGCGAGCAGTACTTC.

This clonotype was counted a few times. The genes are TRBV27 and TRBJ1-4; 10 nucleotides align to TRBD1. J gave up 12 bases and V 6 bases, and 7 bases lay outside the gene matches. Germline CDR1 and CDR2: MNHEY and SMNVEV (reference sequence). This CDR3 is built from 13 residues. The DNA for the CDR3 is TGTGCCAGCAGAAGGGACAGGGGAGGGGAACTGTTTTTT. It encodes CASRRDRGGELFF.

The chain couples TRBV28 to TRBJ2-7; 7 bases match TRBD2. The CDR3 is made up of 16 amino acids. Germline CDR1 and CDR2: MDHEN and SYDVKM. Trimming at V came to 6 bases and at J to 0 bases, leaving 11 bases not matched to a gene. In DNA form, the CDR3 reads TGTGCCAGCAGGGCCCATAGCGGGTCGAACTCCTACGAGCAGTACTTC. This encodes CASRAHSGSNSYEQYF.

This clonotype was recorded once. This rearrangement joins TRBV11-2 to TRBJ2-7, with 9 bases matching TRBD1. Trimming removed 5 bases from V and 2 bases from J; junction bases left unmatched: 7. This CDR3 spans 15 amino acids. In germline, CDR1 is SGHAT, CDR2 FQNNGV. The CDR3 nucleotides read TGTGCCAGCAGCCACCCTCGACAGGGGGCCTACGAGCAGTACTTC. It specifies CASSHPRQGAYEQYF.

The J gene is TRBJ2-5, the V gene TRBV24-1; TRBD1 matches 9 bases. With V trimmed by 8 bases and J by 0 bases, 15 bases remained unmatched. The CDR3 contains 18 residues. Germline V gene lookup returns CDR1 KGHDR and CDR2 SFDVKD. As DNA, the CDR3 is TGTGCCACCAATGTTCGGACAGGGGTCGTTCCGTACCAAGAGACCCAGTACTTC. It specifies CATNVRTGVVPYQETQYF.

This sequence joins TRBV20-1 and TRBJ1-2, with D possibly TRBD1 on 5 matching bases. This CDR3 has 11 amino acids. Trimming took 6 bases from V and 4 from J, leaving 9 bases between them. The germline V gene has CDR1 DFQATT and CDR2 SNEGSKA (reference sequence). The CDR3: CSALQVYGYTF. Written as DNA, the CDR3 is TGCAGTGCCCTACAGGTCTATGGCTACACCTTC.

This chain links TRBV4-1 with TRBJ2-1, with TRBD2 matching over 9 bases. The CDR3 is 16 residues long. Unmatched junction bases numbered 6, after V lost 2 bases and J lost 4 bases. Germline V gives CDR1 MGHRA, CDR2 YSYEKL. In DNA form, the CDR3 reads TGCGCCAGCAGCCAATTTAGCGGGAGAGCATACAATGAGCAGTTCTTC. Protein product: CASSQFSGRAYNEQFF.

The rearrangement joins TRBV4-1 to TRBJ2-1, with D perhaps TRBD1 (5 bases). Germline V gene sequence: CDR1 MGHRA, CDR2 YSYEKL. The ends were cut back, 1 base at V and 10 bases at J, with 14 bases in the middle. The CDR3 loop spans 14 amino acids. CDR3 DNA sequence: TGCGCCAGCAGCCAAGTAGGGGCAGGGTCGGAGCAGTTCTTC. Translated: CASSQVGAGSEQFF.

This clonotype was counted once. The chain combines TRBV15 with TRBJ2-7; 8 bases align to TRBD1. V lost 2 bases and J lost 1; bases outside the gene matches: 7. The CDR3 spans 16 residues. CDR1 and CDR2 (germline): LNHNV, YYDKDF (reference sequence). The DNA of the CDR3 is TGTGCCACCAGCAGATTCCGAGACAGGGGATCCTACGAGCAGTACTTC. This encodes CATSRFRDRGSYEQYF.

CDR3 in amino acids: CSARDTGVFYNEQFF. The DNA of the CDR3 is TGCAGTGCTAGGGATACAGGGGTCTTCTACAATGAGCAGTTCTTC. The genes are TRBV20-1 and TRBJ2-1, with TRBD1 matching over 7 bases. The CDR3 spans 15 residues. Germline loops: CDR1 DFQATT, CDR2 SNEGSKA (reference sequence). V gave up 3 bases and J gave up 3 bases; unmatched junction bases: 8.

The V and J genes are TRBV24-1 and TRBJ1-5; 8 nucleotides align to TRBD1. The V gene end was trimmed by 2 bases and the J gene end by 7 bases; junction bases not matched to a gene: 9. The CDR3 covers 16 residues. CDR1 is KGHDR and CDR2 is SFDVKD in the germline V gene. In nucleotides, the CDR3 is TGTGCCACCAGTGATTCACGAGCGGGACAGGTCCAGCCCCAGCATTTT. This sequence encodes CATSDSRAGQVQPQHF.

V usage is TRBV5-1 and J usage is TRBJ2-1, with TRBD2 matching 11 bases. The CDR3 length is 16 residues. Trimming at V came to 0 bases and at J to 7 bases, leaving 6 bases not matched to a gene. In germline, CDR1 is SGHRS, CDR2 YFSETQ. The CDR3 DNA sequence: TGCGCCAGCAGCTTGGATGGACTAGCGGGTCTAAATGAGCAGTTCTTC. As protein: CASSLDGLAGLNEQFF.

The V gene is TRBV6-2 or TRBV6-3, the J gene TRBJ1-1, with a weak D call TRBD1 (5 bases). In germline, CDR1 is MNHEY, CDR2 SVGEGT. V lost 6 bases and J lost 10, with 15 bases in between. The CDR3 extends over 12 amino acids. The CDR3 reads CASSTGTTPAFF. The CDR3 bases are TGTGCCAGCAGCACCGGGACGACGCCAGCTTTCTTT.

The V call is TRBV20-1, the J call TRBJ2-1; perhaps TRBD2 as D (5 bases). CDR3 length equals 13 residues. Germline lookup yields CDR1 DFQATT and CDR2 SNEGSKA (reference sequence). V was pared by 5 bases and J by 4 bases, with 12 bases between. CDR3 bases: TGCAGTGCTCCCGGGGTCGATTACAATGAGCAGTTCTTC. Encoded protein: CSAPGVDYNEQFF.